A selection of T cell receptor beta chains follows, all from one sample in a study of blood T cells in healthy people across ages. TCRdb re-called the 5' RACE reads with MiXCR, one entry per CDR3 protein. This table has 1.5 million to 2 million distinct CDR3 sequences, about two fifths appearing once. The sample comprised blood. The receptor set was obtained from a human donor in good health. The CDR3 runs from the conserved cysteine through the conserved F or W.

V: TRBV4-1
CDR3: CASSRSGINQPQHF

V: TRBV29-1
CDR3: CSVEWGADTEAFF

V: TRBV30
CDR3: CAFLPGTDFYGYTF

V: TRBV10-3
CDR3: CATLQDPLGSPLHF

V: TRBV7-8
CDR3: CATQGFLNTEAFF

V: TRBV29-1
CDR3: CSVAGDGNQPQHF

V: TRBV2
CDR3: CASRRGGLDTQYF

V: TRBV20-1
CDR3: CSASQFRVGVSYPEQYF

V: TRBV2
CDR3: CASRTSGGAYEQYF

V: TRBV5-1
CDR3: CASSPGGSDTQYF

V: TRBV6-5
CDR3: CASRPGQDTEAFF

V: TRBV28
CDR3: CASNSNGGTNGYTF

V: TRBV12-3/TRBV12-4
CDR3: CATSPAPQPHGYTF

V: TRBV30
CDR3: CARKGADQETQYF

V: TRBV6-5
CDR3: CASSYYGPGGGTEAFF

V: TRBV12-3/TRBV12-4
CDR3: CASSLMGQGADYGYTF

V: TRBV7-2
CDR3: CASSLEGLADGETQYF

V: TRBV2
CDR3: CASSPEGTQGGNQPQHF